The T cell receptor (beta chain) described here comes from a study of prognosis after radiotherapy for stage I lung cancer. For the study at large: With over ten men and over 5 women, the cohort's median age was around 70 years, range roughly 50–95. Among seven or eight patients the tumors were squamous cell carcinoma, and among some 12 they were adenocarcinoma.

CT and PET/CT showed node-negative disease in all patients, who had no prior chemotherapy, radiotherapy or other malignancies. Findings and caveats of the study: Some TCR clones were expanded. Whether these clones were tumor-specific was not determined.

Two rounds of multiplex PCR amplified TCR beta CDR3 from genomic DNA. Primers were specific to each TRBV and TRBJ gene in first-round PCR. TCRdb fed the multiplex PCR reads into MiXCR, producing one record per CDR3 protein. The sample yields some 38,000 distinct CDR3 sequences, 24% seen once. CDR1 is MNHNS and CDR2 is SASEGT in the germline V gene. The ends were cut back, 6 bases at V and 4 bases at J, with 15 bases in the middle. The CDR3 runs 14 residues. The table lists this clonotype with many counts. Its antigen is currently unknown. This TCR came from a donor of 50 years or more with non-small cell lung cancer. The chain links TRBV6-1 to TRBJ2-5; TRBD2 might be the D (6 bases). Here the sequenced sample was PBMCs, taken before or after stereotactic body radiation therapy (not recorded which). CDR3 DNA sequence: TGTGCCAGCAGGGGAGGAGGGGCGGGAGAGACCCAGTACTTC. It encodes CASRGGGAGETQYF.